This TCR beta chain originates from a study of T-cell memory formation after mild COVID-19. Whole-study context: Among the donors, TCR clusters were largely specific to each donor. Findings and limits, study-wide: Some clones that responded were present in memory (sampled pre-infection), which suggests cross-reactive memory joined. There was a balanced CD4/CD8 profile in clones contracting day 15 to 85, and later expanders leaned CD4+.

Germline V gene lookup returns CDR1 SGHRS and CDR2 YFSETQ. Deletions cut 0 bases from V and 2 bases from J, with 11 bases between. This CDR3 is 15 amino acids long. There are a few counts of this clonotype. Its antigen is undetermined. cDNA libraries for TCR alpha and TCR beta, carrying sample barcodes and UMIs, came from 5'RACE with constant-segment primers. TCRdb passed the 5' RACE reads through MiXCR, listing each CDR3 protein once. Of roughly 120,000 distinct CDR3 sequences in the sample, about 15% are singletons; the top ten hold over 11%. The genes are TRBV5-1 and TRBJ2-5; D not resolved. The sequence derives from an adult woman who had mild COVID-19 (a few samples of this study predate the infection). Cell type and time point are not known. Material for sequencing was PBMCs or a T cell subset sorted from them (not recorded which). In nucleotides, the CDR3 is TGCGCCAGCAGCTTGGTGGGAACAGTACAAGAGACCCAGTACTTC. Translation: CASSLVGTVQETQYF.